One sample yielded the 13 T cell receptor beta chains listed below, sequenced in a study of cytomegalovirus exposure and HLA in healthy donors. The PCR was carried out with 60 Vbeta primers and 13 Jbeta primers. Clones were sequenced by immunoSEQ multiplex PCR, and TCRdb holds only the in-frame ones, with some missing. This sample contains about 140,000 clones. The sample taken for sequencing was PBMCs. The receptors originated from a male donor in good health and CMV-seronegative.

This rearrangement joins TRBV7-2 to TRBJ2-7, with TRBD2 identical over 15 bases. This CDR3 comprises 16 residues. In germline, CDR1 is SGHTA, CDR2 FQGNSA. V shed 6 bases and J 5 bases; nucleotides not matched to a gene: 8. In nucleotides, the CDR3 is TGTGCCAGCAGTCTAGGACTAGCGGGAGGGCAAGACGAGCAGTACTTC. Its translation: CASSLGLAGGQDEQYF.

This chain uses TRBV7-2 with TRBJ2-1, with D possibly TRBD1 on 6 matching bases. The V and J ends lost 5 bases and 5 bases respectively, with 13 bases between them. The CDR3 extends over 14 amino acids. The germline V gene encodes CDR1 SGHTA and CDR2 FQGNSA. The CDR3 here is CASSPDRWNNEQFF. The DNA of the CDR3 is TGTGCCAGCAGCCCAGACAGGTGGAACAATGAGCAGTTCTTC.

The V and J genes are TRBV5-6 and TRBJ2-1; 15 bases line up with TRBD2. Germline CDR1 reads SGHDT; CDR2 reads YYEEEE. This CDR3 has 17 amino acids. V trimming: 4 bases; J trimming: 7 bases; junction bases outside the gene matches: 9. CDR3 nucleotide sequence: TGTGCCAGCAGCCACGGGACTAGCGGGAGGAGGGGTAATGAGCAGTTCTTC. This sequence encodes CASSHGTSGRRGNEQFF.

J is TRBJ2-7 and V is TRBV7-2; D possibly corresponds to TRBD2 (6 bases). Between the trimmed V and J ends, which lost 3 bases and 3 bases, there was a span of 15 bases. The length of the CDR3 is 15 residues. CDR1 and CDR2 (germline): SGHTA, FQGNSA. CDR3 in DNA: TGTGCCAGCAGCTTTATCGGGGGAGCCGTCTACGAGCAGTACTTC. Its protein is CASSFIGGAVYEQYF.

The chain employs TRBV9 and TRBJ1-4; TRBD1 might be the D (6 bases). V was cut by 0 bases and J by 7 bases, with 13 bases left in between. The germline CDR1 and CDR2 sequences are SGDLS and YYNGEE. This CDR3 spans 15 amino acids. CDR3: CASSVGMGAGEKLFF. As DNA, the CDR3 is TGTGCCAGCAGCGTAGGTATGGGGGCCGGTGAAAAACTGTTTTTT.

V gene TRBV19 combines with J gene TRBJ1-5, with D unclear. The V end was cut by 1 base, the J end by 0 bases, with 13 bases between. The CDR3 runs 17 residues. Per the germline V gene, CDR1 is LNHDA and CDR2 is SQIVND (reference sequence). The CDR3 sequence: CASSIGTALYSNQPQHF. Here the CDR3 DNA reads TGTGCCAGTAGTATAGGCACAGCACTCTATAGCAATCAGCCCCAGCATTTT.

The chain uses TRBV11-3 and TRBJ2-2, with D tentatively TRBD1 (6 bases). The germline V and J ends were trimmed by 6 bases and 8 bases, with 16 bases remaining between them. This CDR3 has 14 amino acids. Germline CDR1 reads SGHNT; CDR2 reads YENEEA. CDR3 sequence (DNA): TGTGCCAGCAGTCATTACAGGGATAGGGGGGAGCTGTTTTTT. This sequence encodes CASSHYRDRGELFF.

The chain combines TRBV19 with TRBJ1-2; D is unresolved. Deletions cut 5 bases from V and 3 bases from J, with 10 bases between. The V gene's germline CDR1 is LNHDA and CDR2 SQIVND (reference sequence). This CDR3 is 13 amino acids long. The CDR3 here is CASSPRGDYGYTF. The CDR3 bases are TGTGCCAGTAGTCCCCGTGGAGACTATGGCTACACCTTC.

The rearrangement uses TRBV18 and TRBJ2-1; the D gene is possibly TRBD2 (5 bases). The CDR3 totals 15 residues. V was cut by 1 base and J by 0 bases, with 7 bases left in between. Germline V gives CDR1 KGHSH, CDR2 LQKENI. The CDR3 reads CASSPLGSSYNEQFF. CDR3 coding DNA: TGTGCCAGCTCACCACTAGGGAGCTCCTACAATGAGCAGTTCTTC.

The chain couples TRBV5-1 to TRBJ2-3; 9 bases agree with TRBD1. Germline CDR1 and CDR2: SGHRS and YFSETQ. J lost 1 base, V lost 4 bases, and 7 bases had no gene match. The CDR3 has 16 amino acids. The CDR3 nucleotides read TGCGCCAGCAGCGCCGGGGACAGGGAAGGCACAGATACGCAGTATTTT. Its translation is CASSAGDREGTDTQYF. The entire variable domain, with the rest obtained from reference TRBV5-1 and TRBJ2-3, is as follows: KAGVTQTPRYLIKTRGQQVTLSCSPISGHRSVSWYQQTPGQGLQFLFEYFSETQRNKGNFPGRFSGRQFSNSRSEMNVSTLELGDSALYLCASSAGDREGTDTQYFGPGTRLTVL.

The chain combines TRBV7-9 with TRBJ1-5; tentative D call: TRBD1 (5 bases). The CDR3 extends over 16 amino acids. CDR1 is SEHNR and CDR2 is FQNEAQ in the germline V gene (reference sequence). Between the trimmed V and J ends, which lost 0 bases and 2 bases, there was a span of 11 bases. CDR3 sequence (DNA): TGTGCCAGCAGCTTAGCGCGGGGGAAGGGCAATCAGCCCCAGCATTTT. Translation gives CASSLARGKGNQPQHF.

The V and J genes are TRBV29-1 and TRBJ2-3, with D unclear. V lost 4 bases, J lost 1 base, and 9 bases lay in between. The CDR3 contains 13 residues. Germline CDR1 reads SQVTM; CDR2 reads ANQGSEA. As DNA, the CDR3 is TGCAGCGTTGGAAGAGGTCGCACAGATACGCAGTATTTT. Amino acids: CSVGRGRTDTQYF.

The chain combines TRBV18 with TRBJ1-4; D is uncertain. Per the germline V gene, CDR1 is KGHSH and CDR2 is LQKENI. The CDR3 is made up of 15 amino acids. V was pared by 5 bases and J by 5 bases, with 15 bases between. This chain's CDR3 is CASSSRTHANEKLFF. Written as DNA, the CDR3 is TGTGCCAGCTCATCGCGGACTCACGCCAATGAAAAACTGTTTTTT. The entire variable domain, with the rest obtained from reference TRBV18 and TRBJ1-4, is as follows: NAGVMQNPRHLVRRRGQEARLRCSPMKGHSHVYWYRQLPEEGLKFMVYLQKENIIDESGMPKERFSAEFPKEGPSILRIQQVVRGDSAAYFCASSSRTHANEKLFFGSGTQLSVL.